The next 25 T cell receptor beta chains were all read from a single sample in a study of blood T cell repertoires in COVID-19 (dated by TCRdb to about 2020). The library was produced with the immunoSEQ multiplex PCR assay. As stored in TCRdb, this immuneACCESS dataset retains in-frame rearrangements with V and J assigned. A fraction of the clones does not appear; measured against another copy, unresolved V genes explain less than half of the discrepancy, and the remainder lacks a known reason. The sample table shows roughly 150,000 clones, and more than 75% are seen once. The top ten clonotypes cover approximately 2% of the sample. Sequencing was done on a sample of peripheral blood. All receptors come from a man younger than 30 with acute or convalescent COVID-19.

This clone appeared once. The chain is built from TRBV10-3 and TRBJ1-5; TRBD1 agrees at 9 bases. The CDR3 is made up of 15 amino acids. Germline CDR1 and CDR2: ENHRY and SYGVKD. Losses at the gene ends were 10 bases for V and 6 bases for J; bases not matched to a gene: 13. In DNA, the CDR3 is TGTGCCACCGGAATAAGGACAGGGGATTCTCAGCCCCAGCATTTT. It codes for CATGIRTGDSQPQHF.

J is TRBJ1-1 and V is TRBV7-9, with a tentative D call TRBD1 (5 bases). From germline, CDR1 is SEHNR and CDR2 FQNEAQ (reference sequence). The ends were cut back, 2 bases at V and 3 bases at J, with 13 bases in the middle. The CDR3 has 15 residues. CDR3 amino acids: CASSLFGGTDTEAFF. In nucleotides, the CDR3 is TGTGCCAGCAGCTTATTCGGGGGTACTGACACTGAAGCTTTCTTT.

This chain's CDR3 is CASSLTGSGNTIYF. CDR3 sequence (DNA): TGTGCCAGCAGCTTAACAGGCTCTGGAAACACCATATATTTT. This chain links TRBV7-9 with TRBJ1-3; D is perhaps TRBD1 (5 bases). The length of the CDR3 is 14 residues. V was trimmed by 2 bases and J by 0 bases, leaving 5 bases between them. The germline V gene has CDR1 SEHNR and CDR2 FQNEAQ (reference sequence).

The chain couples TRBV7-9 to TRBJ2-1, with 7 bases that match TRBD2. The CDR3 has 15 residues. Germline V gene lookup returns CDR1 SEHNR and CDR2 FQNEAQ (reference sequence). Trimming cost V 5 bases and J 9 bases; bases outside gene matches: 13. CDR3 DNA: TGTGCCAGCAGCCCCGGGGGGATGTTTACCGGTGAGCAGTTCTTC. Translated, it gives CASSPGGMFTGEQFF.

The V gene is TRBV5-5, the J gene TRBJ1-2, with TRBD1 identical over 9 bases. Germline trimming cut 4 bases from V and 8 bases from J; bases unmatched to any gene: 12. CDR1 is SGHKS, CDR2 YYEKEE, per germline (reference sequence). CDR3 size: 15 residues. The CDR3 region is CASSHAPGQGGGYTF. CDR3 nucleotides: TGTGCCAGCAGCCACGCCCCGGGACAGGGTGGCGGCTACACCTTC.

The CDR3 loop is CATSDSQGDYYGYTF. CDR3 DNA sequence: TGTGCCACCAGTGATTCACAGGGTGACTACTATGGCTACACCTTC. The chain links TRBV24-1 to TRBJ1-2; possible D gene TRBD1, 6 bases. The germline CDR1 and CDR2 sequences are KGHDR and SFDVKD. The CDR3 is made up of 15 amino acids. The V end lost 2 bases, the J end lost 3 bases, and 12 bases lay between the germline ends.

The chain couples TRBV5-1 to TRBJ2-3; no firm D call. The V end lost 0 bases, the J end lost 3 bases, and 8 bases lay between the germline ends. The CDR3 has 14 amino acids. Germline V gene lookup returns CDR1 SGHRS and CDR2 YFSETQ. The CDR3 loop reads CASSLGSVTDTQYF. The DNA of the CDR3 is TGCGCCAGCAGCTTGGGGAGCGTGACAGATACGCAGTATTTT.

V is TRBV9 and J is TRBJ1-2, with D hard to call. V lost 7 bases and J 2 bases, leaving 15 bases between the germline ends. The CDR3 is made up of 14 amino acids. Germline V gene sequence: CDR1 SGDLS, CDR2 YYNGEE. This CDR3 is CASSRTGANYGYTF. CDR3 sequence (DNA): TGTGCCAGCTCCCGGACGGGAGCAAACTATGGCTACACCTTC.

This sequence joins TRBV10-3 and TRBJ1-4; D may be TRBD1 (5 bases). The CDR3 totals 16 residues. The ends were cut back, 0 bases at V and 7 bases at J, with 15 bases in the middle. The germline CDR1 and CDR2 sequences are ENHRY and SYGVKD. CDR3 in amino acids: CAISESLAQGGEKLFF. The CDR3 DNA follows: TGTGCCATCAGTGAGTCATTAGCCCAGGGTGGTGAAAAACTGTTTTTT.

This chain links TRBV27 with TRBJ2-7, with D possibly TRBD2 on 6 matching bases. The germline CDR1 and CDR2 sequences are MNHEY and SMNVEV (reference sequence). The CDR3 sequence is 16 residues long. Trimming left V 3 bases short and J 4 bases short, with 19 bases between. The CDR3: CASSFGGTSPIYEQYF. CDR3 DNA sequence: TGTGCCAGCAGTTTCGGGGGAACTTCACCTATTTACGAGCAGTACTTC.

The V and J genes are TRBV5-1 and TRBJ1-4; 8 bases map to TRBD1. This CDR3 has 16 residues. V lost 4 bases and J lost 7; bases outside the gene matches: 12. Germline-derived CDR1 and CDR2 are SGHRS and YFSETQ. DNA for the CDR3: TGCGCCAGCAGCAACCCACAGGGGGGAGGGTCTGAAAAACTGTTTTTT. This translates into CASSNPQGGGSEKLFF.

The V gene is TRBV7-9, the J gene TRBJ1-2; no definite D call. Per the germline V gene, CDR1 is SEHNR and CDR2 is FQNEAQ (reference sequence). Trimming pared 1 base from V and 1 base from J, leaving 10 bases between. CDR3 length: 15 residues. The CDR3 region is CASSLGASFNYGYTF. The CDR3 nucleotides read TGTGCCAGCAGCTTAGGAGCGAGTTTTAACTATGGCTACACCTTC.

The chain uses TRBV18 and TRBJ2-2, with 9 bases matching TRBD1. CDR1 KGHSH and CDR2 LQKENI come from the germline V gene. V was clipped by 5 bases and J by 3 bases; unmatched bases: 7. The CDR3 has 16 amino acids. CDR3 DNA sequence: TGTGCCAGCTCATCCCGGACAGGGGACCACACCGGGGAGCTGTTTTTT. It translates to CASSSRTGDHTGELFF.

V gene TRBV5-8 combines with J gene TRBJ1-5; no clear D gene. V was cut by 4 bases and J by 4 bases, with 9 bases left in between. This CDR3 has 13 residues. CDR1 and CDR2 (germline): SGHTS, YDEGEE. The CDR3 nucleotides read TGTGCCAGCAGCCCCTACTTAAATCAGCCCCAGCATTTT. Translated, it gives CASSPYLNQPQHF. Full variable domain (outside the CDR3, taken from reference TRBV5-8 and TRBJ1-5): EAGVTQSPTHLIKTRGQQATLRCSPISGHTSVYWYQQALGLGLQFLLWYDEGEERNRGNFPPRFSGRQFPNYSSELNVNALELEDSALYLCASSPYLNQPQHFGDGTRLSIL.

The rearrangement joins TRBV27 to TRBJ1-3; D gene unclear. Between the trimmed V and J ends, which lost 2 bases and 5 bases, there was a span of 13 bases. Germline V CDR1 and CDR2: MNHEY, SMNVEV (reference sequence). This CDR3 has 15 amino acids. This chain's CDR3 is CASSLNRYNRNTIYF. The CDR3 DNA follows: TGTGCCAGCAGTTTAAACCGATACAATAGAAACACCATATATTTT.

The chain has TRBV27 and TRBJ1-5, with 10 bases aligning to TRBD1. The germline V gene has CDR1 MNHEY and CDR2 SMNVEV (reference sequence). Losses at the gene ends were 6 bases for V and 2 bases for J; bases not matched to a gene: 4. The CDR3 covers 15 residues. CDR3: CASRRQGAGNQPQHF. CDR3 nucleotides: TGTGCCAGCAGGCGACAGGGGGCCGGCAATCAGCCCCAGCATTTT.

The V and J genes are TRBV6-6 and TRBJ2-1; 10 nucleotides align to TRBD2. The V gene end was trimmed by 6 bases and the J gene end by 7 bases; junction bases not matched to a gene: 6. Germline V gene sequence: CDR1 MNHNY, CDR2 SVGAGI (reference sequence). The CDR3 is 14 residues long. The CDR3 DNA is TGTGCCAGCAGGTTAGCGGGAGGAGGGAATGAGCAGTTCTTC. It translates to CASRLAGGGNEQFF.

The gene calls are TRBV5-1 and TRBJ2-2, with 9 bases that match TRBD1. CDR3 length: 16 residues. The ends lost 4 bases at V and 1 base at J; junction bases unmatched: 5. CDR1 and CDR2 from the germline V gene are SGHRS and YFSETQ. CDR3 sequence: CASSDPGQGNTGELFF. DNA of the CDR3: TGCGCCAGCAGCGATCCGGGACAGGGGAACACCGGGGAGCTGTTTTTT.

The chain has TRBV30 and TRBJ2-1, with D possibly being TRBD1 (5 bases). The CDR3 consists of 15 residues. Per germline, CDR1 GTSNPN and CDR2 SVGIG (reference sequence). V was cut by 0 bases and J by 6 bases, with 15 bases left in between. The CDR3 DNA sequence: TGTGCCTGGAGTGTAGGGGCCCAGCAGGCCAATGAGCAGTTCTTC. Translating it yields CAWSVGAQQANEQFF.

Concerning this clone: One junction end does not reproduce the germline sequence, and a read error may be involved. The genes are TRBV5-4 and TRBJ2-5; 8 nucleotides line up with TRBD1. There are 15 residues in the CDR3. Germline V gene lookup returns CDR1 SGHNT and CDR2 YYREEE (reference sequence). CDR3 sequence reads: CASSYRTGHHETQYF. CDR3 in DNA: TGTGCCAGCAGTTACAGGACAGGGCACCATGAGACCCAGTACTTC.

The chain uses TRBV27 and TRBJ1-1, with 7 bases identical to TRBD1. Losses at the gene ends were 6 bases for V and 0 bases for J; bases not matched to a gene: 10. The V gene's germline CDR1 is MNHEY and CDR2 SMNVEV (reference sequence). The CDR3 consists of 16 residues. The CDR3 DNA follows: TGTGCCAGCAGCTCCGGGACAGCTTTCATGAACACTGAAGCTTTCTTT. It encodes CASSSGTAFMNTEAFF.

The chain's CDR3 is CAISEEGLAGGNEQFF. DNA of the CDR3: TGTGCCATCAGTGAGGAGGGACTAGCGGGGGGCAATGAGCAGTTCTTC. The chain couples TRBV10-3 to TRBJ2-1; TRBD2 agrees at 15 bases. V trimming: 2 bases; J trimming: 6 bases; junction bases outside the gene matches: 2. Germline V gene data show CDR1 as ENHRY and CDR2 as SYGVKD. The CDR3 runs to 16 residues.

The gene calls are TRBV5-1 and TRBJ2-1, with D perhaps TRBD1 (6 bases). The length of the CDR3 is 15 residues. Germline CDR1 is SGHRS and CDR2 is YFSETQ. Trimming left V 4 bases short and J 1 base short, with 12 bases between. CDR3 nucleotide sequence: TGCGCCAGCAGCCAACAGGGAGAATCCTACAATGAGCAGTTCTTC. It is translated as CASSQQGESYNEQFF.

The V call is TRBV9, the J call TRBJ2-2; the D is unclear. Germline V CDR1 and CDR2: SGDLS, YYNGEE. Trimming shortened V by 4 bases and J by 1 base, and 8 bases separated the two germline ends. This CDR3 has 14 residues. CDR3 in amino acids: CASSPRQNTGELFF. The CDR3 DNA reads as TGTGCCAGCAGCCCCCGACAGAACACCGGGGAGCTGTTTTTT.

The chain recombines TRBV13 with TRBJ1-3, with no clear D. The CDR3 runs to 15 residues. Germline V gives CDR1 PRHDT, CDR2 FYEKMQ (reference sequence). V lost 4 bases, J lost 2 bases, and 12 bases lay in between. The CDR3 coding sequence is TGTGCCAGCAGCTCCAGCGGGTCTACTGGAAACACCATATATTTT. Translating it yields CASSSSGSTGNTIYF.